This T cell receptor beta chain was retrieved from a study of CD8 T cells in ankylosing spondylitis. This clonotype was counted only a few times. Its antigen is not identified. Germline assignment: CDR1 MDHEN and CDR2 SYDVKM. V trimming: 2 bases; J trimming: 6 bases; junction bases outside the gene matches: 4. The CDR3 sequence is 14 residues long. 5'-RACE, quantitative and with molecular barcodes, yielded the TCR beta libraries. TCRdb re-analysed the 5' RACE reads in MiXCR, keeping a single row per CDR3 protein. The sample shows roughly 35,000 distinct CDR3 sequences, 16% of them seen only once. Study-wide results and caveats: Reports say disease-linked clones showed up significantly more in matched ankylosing spondylitis synovial fluid.

The receptor was derived from a male donor with ankylosing spondylitis or in good health (not recorded which). The chain joins TRBV28 to TRBJ2-7, with 10 nucleotides matching TRBD1. The sequenced sample was blood. The CDR3 nucleotides read TGTGCCAGCAGTTTAGGACAGGGGGGAGGCGAGCAGTACTTC. It encodes CASSLGQGGGEQYF.